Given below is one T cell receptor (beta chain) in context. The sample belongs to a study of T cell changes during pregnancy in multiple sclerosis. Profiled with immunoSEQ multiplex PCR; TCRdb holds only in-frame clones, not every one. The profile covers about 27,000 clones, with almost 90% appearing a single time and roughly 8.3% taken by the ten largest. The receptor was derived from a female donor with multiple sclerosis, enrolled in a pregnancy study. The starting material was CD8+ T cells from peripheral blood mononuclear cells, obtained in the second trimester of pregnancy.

In DNA form, the CDR3 reads TGTGCCAGCAGCGGCGGGACCACAGATACGCAGTATTTT. Protein sequence: CASSGGTTDTQYF. The V call is TRBV6-1, the J call TRBJ2-3, with D possibly being TRBD2 (6 bases). The CDR3 length is 13 residues. Germline CDR1 and CDR2: MNHNS and SASEGT. Trimming shortened V by 6 bases and J by 2 bases, and 9 bases separated the two germline ends.